This T cell receptor (beta chain) was identified during a study of shared clonotypes between healthy human individuals. Sequencing was performed with immunoSEQ multiplex PCR; in TCRdb, only in-frame clones are kept and a portion is missing. This table has about 2.4 million clones, over 85% appearing once. Study-level points and caveats: Clonotype sharing among donors was thought likely to change with sequencing depth.

Details on this clone: Its target is unknown.

Specimen: naive CD4+ T cells from PBMCs. The subset here: CD45RA+ positively selected. This TCR derives from a man between 18 and 29 years old in good health. Some clones in this sample may be carry-over from other donors' samples.

The CDR3 nucleotides read TGTGCCAGCAGTGATCCCCGACAGTACCAAGAGACCCAGTACTTC. Translating it yields CASSDPRQYQETQYF. This chain links TRBV25-1 with TRBJ2-5, with D possibly matching TRBD1 (5 bases). CDR3 length equals 15 residues. Between the trimmed V and J ends, which lost 3 bases and 0 bases, there was a span of 11 bases. Germline V gene data show CDR1 as MGHDK and CDR2 as SYGVNS.